These 18 T cell receptor beta chains share one sample of origin, sequenced in a study of blood T cell repertoires in COVID-19. The table came from immunoSEQ multiplex PCR; TCRdb's copy has only in-frame clones and leaves some out. The sample holds over 60,000 clones, more than 80% seen once. Sequenced input: peripheral blood. The source is an elderly woman with active or convalescent COVID-19.

This clone was found a few times. This chain links TRBV5-6 with TRBJ2-3, with D perhaps TRBD1 (6 bases). CDR1 SGHDT and CDR2 YYEEEE come from the germline V gene. CDR3 length: 13 residues. Trimming left V 4 bases short and J 4 bases short, with 10 bases between. This chain's CDR3 is CASSPGTSDTQYF. CDR3 bases: TGTGCCAGCAGCCCTGGGACATCAGATACGCAGTATTTT.

This clone was seen just once. The rearrangement uses TRBV2 and TRBJ1-4; possibly TRBD1 for D (5 bases). The length of the CDR3 is 15 residues. From germline, CDR1 is SNHLY and CDR2 FYNNEI. V shed 6 bases and J shed 2 bases, with 13 bases lying between them. CDR3 region: CASSSGGYTNEKLFF. CDR3 bases: TGTGCCAGCAGCTCCGGGGGGTATACTAATGAAAAACTGTTTTTT.

V and J are TRBV29-1 and TRBJ1-6; 7 bases agree with TRBD1. Germline trimming cut 4 bases from V and 11 bases from J; bases unmatched to any gene: 8. The CDR3 consists of 13 residues. CDR1 and CDR2 from the germline V gene are SQVTM and ANQGSEA. Written as DNA, the CDR3 is TGCAGCGTTGGACAGGGTGATATCCCACCCCTCCACTTT. Its translation is CSVGQGDIPPLHF. The full variable domain, its missing parts supplied by reference TRBV29-1 and TRBJ1-6, is SAVISQKPSRDICQRGTSLTIQCQVDSQVTMMFWYRQQPGQSLTLIATANQGSEATYESGFVIDKFPISRPNLTFSTLTVSNMSPEDSSIYLCSVGQGDIPPLHFGNGTRLTVT.

The V gene is TRBV6-5, the J gene TRBJ2-7; a possible D gene is TRBD1 (6 bases). Trimming removed 6 bases from V and 2 bases from J, with 17 bases in between. CDR3 size: 15 residues. CDR1 and CDR2 (germline): MNHEY, SVGAGI. CDR3 residues: CASRTKGHAAYEQYF. The CDR3 DNA reads TGTGCCAGCAGGACAAAGGGACATGCCGCCTACGAGCAGTACTTC.

The chain employs TRBV7-3 and TRBJ2-2; possibly TRBD1 for D (5 bases). V was cut by 1 base and J by 4 bases, with 7 bases left in between. Germline lookup yields CDR1 SGHTA and CDR2 FQGTGA. This CDR3 has 14 amino acids. CDR3 sequence: CASSLNRGTGELFF. Written as DNA, the CDR3 is TGTGCCAGCAGCTTAAATAGGGGCACCGGGGAGCTGTTTTTT.

The chain has TRBV28 and TRBJ1-5, with 9 nucleotides matching TRBD1. Looked up from germline, CDR1 is MDHEN and CDR2 is SYDVKM. V lost 5 bases, J lost 5 bases, and 7 bases stayed unmatched. The CDR3 sequence is 15 residues long. CDR3 sequence: CASSDPGTGHQPQHF. As DNA, the CDR3 is TGTGCCAGCAGTGATCCCGGGACAGGGCATCAGCCCCAGCATTTT.

This clone was seen only once. The chain is built from TRBV19 and TRBJ1-5; 8 bases are a match to TRBD1. Trimming cost V 6 bases and J 2 bases; bases outside gene matches: 6. This CDR3 is 15 amino acids long. In germline, CDR1 is LNHDA, CDR2 SQIVND (reference sequence). The CDR3 is CASRRQGRGNQPQHF. In nucleotides, the CDR3 is TGTGCCAGTAGGAGACAGGGGAGAGGCAATCAGCCCCAGCATTTT.

The chain carries TRBV7-2 and TRBJ2-3, with 8 bases aligning to TRBD1. Germline CDR1 is SGHTA and CDR2 is FQGNSA. The V gene end was trimmed by 6 bases and the J gene end by 2 bases; junction bases not matched to a gene: 13. This CDR3 is built from 17 residues. The chain's CDR3 is CASSSPPGGAITDTQYF. The CDR3 DNA follows: TGTGCCAGCAGTTCCCCCCCAGGGGGCGCCATCACAGATACGCAGTATTTT.

The gene calls are TRBV18 and TRBJ2-5; 8 bases line up with TRBD2. CDR3 length equals 14 residues. Looked up from germline, CDR1 is KGHSH and CDR2 is LQKENI. V dropped 4 bases and J dropped 1; count of bases not matched to a gene: 2. Written as DNA, the CDR3 is TGTGCCAGCTCACACCGGGGGGGCCAAGAGACCCAGTACTTC. Its protein product is CASSHRGGQETQYF. Full variable domain (remainder filled in from reference TRBV18 and TRBJ2-5): NAGVMQNPRHLVRRRGQEARLRCSPMKGHSHVYWYRQLPEEGLKFMVYLQKENIIDESGMPKERFSAEFPKEGPSILRIQQVVRGDSAAYFCASSHRGGQETQYFGPGTRLLVL.

The rearrangement joins TRBV18 to TRBJ2-2, with D perhaps TRBD1 (6 bases). V gave up 3 bases and J gave up 0 bases, with 8 bases separating them. This CDR3 spans 15 amino acids. The V gene's germline CDR1 is KGHSH and CDR2 LQKENI. CDR3 amino acids: CASSPRTANTGELFF. Written as DNA, the CDR3 is TGTGCCAGCTCACCGCGGACAGCGAACACCGGGGAGCTGTTTTTT.

This chain links TRBV5-1 with TRBJ1-4; possibly TRBD1 for D (5 bases). Germline V CDR1 and CDR2: SGHRS, YFSETQ. The CDR3 covers 14 residues. V lost 0 bases and J lost 7, with 10 bases in between. CDR3 in DNA: TGCGCCAGCAGCTTGGGCCAGGGTGGTGAAAAACTGTTTTTT. It encodes CASSLGQGGEKLFF.

J is TRBJ2-5 and V is TRBV10-2; D remains unclear. CDR3 length: 14 amino acids. V was trimmed by 8 bases and J by 5 bases, leaving 18 bases between them. Germline CDR1 is WSHSY and CDR2 is SAAADI. CDR3 DNA sequence: TGCGCCAGCTCGCGTAATCCAGGTTTGGAGACCCAGTACTTC. It yields the protein CASSRNPGLETQYF.

The genes are TRBV30 and TRBJ1-4; 9 bases match TRBD1. Germline assignment: CDR1 GTSNPN and CDR2 SVGIG (reference sequence). The CDR3 runs 16 residues. The V and J ends lost 0 bases and 9 bases, in that order; junction bases with no gene match: 11. The CDR3 DNA reads as TGTGCCTGGAGTGTATTCCAAAGGACAGGGGACCAAAAACTGTTTTTT. The encoded protein is CAWSVFQRTGDQKLFF.

This chain joins TRBV28 and TRBJ1-3; possibly TRBD1 for D (6 bases). In germline, CDR1 is MDHEN, CDR2 SYDVKM. This CDR3 contains 14 residues. With 8 bases removed from V and 2 bases from J, the gap between germline ends came to 13 bases. CDR3 DNA sequence: TGTGCCAGCGGGCCCACAGGGACTGGAAACACCATATATTTT. This encodes CASGPTGTGNTIYF.

The chain recombines TRBV2 with TRBJ2-5, with TRBD1 matching over 9 bases. The length of the CDR3 is 14 residues. With 7 bases clipped from V and 5 bases from J, the junction kept 8 bases outside the gene matches. Germline V CDR1 and CDR2: SNHLY, FYNNEI. CDR3 nucleotides: TGTGCCAGCACGTTACAGGGGGCGGGGGAGACCCAGTACTTC. Translated: CASTLQGAGETQYF.

V usage is TRBV4-3 and J usage is TRBJ1-2, with D tentatively TRBD1 (6 bases). The germline V and J ends were trimmed by 1 base and 4 bases, with 16 bases remaining between them. The CDR3 sequence is 16 residues long. Germline V gives CDR1 LGHNA, CDR2 YSLEER. The chain's CDR3 is CASSQGGQGSTYGYTF. CDR3 DNA sequence: TGCGCCAGCAGCCAAGGGGGGCAGGGCTCTACCTATGGCTACACCTTC.

This chain joins TRBV18 and TRBJ1-2, with a tentative D call TRBD1 (5 bases). The V gene's germline CDR1 is KGHSH and CDR2 LQKENI. V gave up 5 bases and J gave up 3 bases, with 16 bases separating them. The CDR3 extends over 15 amino acids. The CDR3 region is CASSSGGETDYGYTF. The CDR3 DNA sequence: TGTGCCAGCTCATCCGGGGGAGAGACGGACTATGGCTACACCTTC. The full variable domain, rest sourced from reference TRBV18 and TRBJ1-2, is NAGVMQNPRHLVRRRGQEARLRCSPMKGHSHVYWYRQLPEEGLKFMVYLQKENIIDESGMPKERFSAEFPKEGPSILRIQQVVRGDSAAYFCASSSGGETDYGYTFGSGTRLTVV.

The V gene is TRBV5-8, the J gene TRBJ2-5; possibly TRBD1 for D (5 bases). Trimming took off 0 bases at V and 6 bases at J, with 6 bases between the two ends. The CDR3 sequence is 12 residues long. CDR1 is SGHTS, CDR2 YDEGEE, per germline. The CDR3 nucleotides are TGTGCCAGCAGCTTGGAGGGGAAGACCCAGTACTTC. It translates to CASSLEGKTQYF. Based on the CDR3 plus reference TRBV5-8 and TRBJ2-5, the full variable domain is EAGVTQSPTHLIKTRGQQATLRCSPISGHTSVYWYQQALGLGLQFLLWYDEGEERNRGNFPPRFSGRQFPNYSSELNVNALELEDSALYLCASSLEGKTQYFGPGTRLLVL.